These T cell receptor beta chains were read from a single sample in a study of cytomegalovirus exposure and HLA in healthy donors. Sequencing used immunoSEQ multiplex PCR; TCRdb keeps in-frame clones, though not all of them. Of around 120,000 clones detected, around 83% appear once; the ten largest clones hold 1%. Sequenced sample: PBMCs. The source of these receptors is a human donor in good health. Each CDR3 is given with its conserved first and last residue. The D gene is left open where the match is weak. Part of the rows lack a size; the others show once, few, many or a class for expanded clones.

NA | TRBJ2-2 | NA | TRBV5-1 | TGCGCCAGCAGCCCCCAAGCCCTATTGACCGGGGAGCTGTTTTTT | CASSPQALLTGELFF
NA | TRBJ1-3 | TRBD1 | TRBV27 | TGTGCCAGCAGTCCCAGACAGGGGGTCTCTGGAAACACCATATATTTT | CASSPRQGVSGNTIYF
few | TRBJ1-1 | NA | TRBV5-5 | TGTGCCAGCAGCTTGTATTCCGCGGGCCACACTGAAGCTTTCTTT | CASSLYSAGHTEAFF
NA | TRBJ2-5 | NA | TRBV7-9 | TGTGCCAGCAGCTCCCCCGGGGCGGGGAACGAGGAGACCCAGTACTTC | CASSSPGAGNEETQYF
NA | TRBJ2-7 | NA | TRBV28 | TGTGCCAGCACCTTAAGGGGTGTCTCTTACGAGCAGTACTTC | CASTLRGVSYEQYF
NA | TRBJ2-5 | NA | TRBV19 | TGTGCCAGTAGTATTGGTCCAGCGGGGACCCAGTACTTC | CASSIGPAGTQYF
once | TRBJ2-5 | NA | TRBV2 | TGTGCCAGCAGTAGGGGTGGCGGGGCACAAGAGACCCAGTACTTC | CASSRGGGAQETQYF
NA | TRBJ1-5 | TRBD1 | TRBV4-2 | TGTGCCAGCAGCCAAAAACGCCCACGACAGGGGTTTCTTCAGCCCCAGCATTTT | CASSQKRPRQGFLQPQHF
NA | TRBJ2-1 | TRBD2 | TRBV6-5 | TGTGCCAGCAGGCCCGTGGGGGGGTTAAGAAATGAGCAGTTCTTC | CASRPVGGLRNEQFF
NA | TRBJ2-5 | TRBD2 | TRBV13 | TGTGCCACGCGCGGGGGGGGAGTTGGGACCCAGTACTTC | CATRGGGVGTQYF
NA | TRBJ2-7 | TRBD2 | TRBV7-3 | TGTGCCAGCGGGGGGAAGCGGGGCCCCTACGAGCAGTACTTC | CASGGKRGPYEQYF
NA | TRBJ2-7 | TRBD1 | TRBV6-1 | TGTGCCAGCAGTGGAGAGGGACAGCGCTCCTACGAGCAGTACTTC | CASSGEGQRSYEQYF
NA | TRBJ1-2 | TRBD1 | TRBV7-6 | TGTGCCAGCAGCTTGACTCCGGGACCAGGGGGCTATGGCTACACCTTC | CASSLTPGPGGYGYTF
once | TRBJ1-5 | NA | TRBV11-2 | TGTGCCAGCAGCTTATCGTCCAATCAGCCCCAGCATTTT | CASSLSSNQPQHF
NA | TRBJ1-2 | TRBD1 | TRBV6-1 | TGTGCCAGCAGTCCGGCCGGGGGACAGATCTATGGCTACACCTTC | CASSPAGGQIYGYTF
NA | TRBJ1-1 | NA | TRBV6-1 | TGTGCCAGCAGTGTCTCCGGGTCGAACACTGAAGCTTTCTTT | CASSVSGSNTEAFF
NA | TRBJ2-3 | NA | TRBV7-9 | TGTGCCAGCAGCTTAGGGCTAGTCGACGATACGCAGTATTTT | CASSLGLVDDTQYF
NA | TRBJ2-7 | TRBD2 | TRBV11-2 | TGTGCCAGCAGCTTAGAGGCGGGGGGGCGCCACGAGCAGTACTTC | CASSLEAGGRHEQYF
few | TRBJ2-2 | TRBD2 | TRBV28 | TGTGCCAGCAGTCCCACGCGGGGGGTGAACACCGGGGAGCTGTTTTTT | CASSPTRGVNTGELFF
NA | TRBJ2-1 | TRBD1 | TRBV10-1 | TGCGCCAGCAGTTCCCACAGGGGGGAATTCAATGAGCAGTTCTTC | CASSSHRGEFNEQFF
NA | TRBJ1-6 | NA | TRBV5-1 | TGCGCCAGCAGCTTGGCCCTGCGGGAGACCTCACCCCTCCACTTT | CASSLALRETSPLHF
NA | TRBJ2-7 | TRBD2 | TRBV4-3 | TGCGCCAGCAGCCCCCTGGTTGCGGGAGAAAACTACGAGCAGTACTTC | CASSPLVAGENYEQYF
few | TRBJ1-6 | NA | TRBV5-5 | TGTGCCAGCAGCCCTGACAGAATCTATAATTCACCCCTCCACTTT | CASSPDRIYNSPLHF
NA | TRBJ2-7 | NA | TRBV4-1 | TGCGCCAGCAGCCAAGTTGGGACTGATAGCTACGAGCAGTACTTC | CASSQVGTDSYEQYF
NA | TRBJ1-1 | TRBD1 | TRBV6-6 | TGTGCCAGCAGTCGAGGACAGGGCTTATCTTTCTTT | CASSRGQGLSFF
NA | TRBJ2-1 | NA | TRBV12-2 | TGTGCAAGTCGCTTAGATCCAGCGGGGGGTTACAATGAGCAGTTCTTC | CASRLDPAGGYNEQFF
NA | TRBJ1-2 | NA | TRBV6-6 | TGTGCCAGCAGACTCACCGCTGGCTACACCTTC | CASRLTAGYTF
NA | TRBJ2-6 | TRBD2 | TRBV19 | TGTGCCAGCCGACTAGCGGGGGCATCTGGGGCCAACGTCCTGACTTTC | CASRLAGASGANVLTF
NA | TRBJ1-1 | NA | TRBV2 | TGTGCCAGCAGCCAGAGGGTACTGAACACTGAAGCTTTCTTT | CASSQRVLNTEAFF
NA | TRBJ2-7 | NA | TRBV6-5 | TGTGCCAGCAGTCCTCTCGACAGATTCTCCTACGAGCAGTACTTC | CASSPLDRFSYEQYF
NA | TRBJ1-5 | TRBD1 | TRBV18 | TGTGCCAGCTCAGGACAGGGAATAGCGCAGCCCCAGCATTTT | CASSGQGIAQPQHF
few | TRBJ1-4 | NA | TRBV7-8 | TGTGCCAGCAGCTTACCCGGGGAAGTTAGAAAACTGTTTTTT | CASSLPGEVRKLFF
NA | TRBJ2-5 | TRBD2 | TRBV4-1 | TGCGCCAGCAGCCAAGATGGATTAGCGGGGGTTAGAGAGACCCAGTACTTC | CASSQDGLAGVRETQYF
NA | TRBJ1-1 | NA | TRBV6-6 | TGTGCCACTCTCTTGAACACTGAAGCTTTCTTT | CATLLNTEAFF
NA | TRBJ1-3 | NA | TRBV5-1 | TGCGCCAGCAGCCAAACCGGACAGTCCTCTGGAAACACCATATATTTT | CASSQTGQSSGNTIYF
NA | TRBJ2-7 | NA | TRBV2 | TGTGCCAGCAGCCCGCCGAGCCTCGAGCAGTACTTC | CASSPPSLEQYF
NA | TRBJ2-7 | TRBD2 | TRBV7-2 | TGTGCCAGCAGCCACGGGACTAGCGGGCTTACAATCTCCTACGAGCAGTACTTC | CASSHGTSGLTISYEQYF
NA | TRBJ1-5 | NA | TRBV6-6 | TGTGCCACCGCGCAGGGAACTTATCAGCCCCAGCATTTT | CATAQGTYQPQHF
few | TRBJ1-4 | NA | TRBV4-1 | TGCGCCAGCAGCCAAGTGTTTGGACTCCTGGACGGTGAAAAACTGTTTTTT | CASSQVFGLLDGEKLFF
few | TRBJ2-1 | NA | TRBV5-1 | TGCGCCAGCAGCTTGGACAGGACCCACAATGAGCAGTTCTTC | CASSLDRTHNEQFF